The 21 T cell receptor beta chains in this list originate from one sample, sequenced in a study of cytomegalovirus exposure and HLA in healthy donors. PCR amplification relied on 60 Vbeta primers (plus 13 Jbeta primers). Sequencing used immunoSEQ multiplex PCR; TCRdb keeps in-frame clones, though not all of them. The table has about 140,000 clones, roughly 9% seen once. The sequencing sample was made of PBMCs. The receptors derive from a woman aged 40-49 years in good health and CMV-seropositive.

CDR3 region: CASSQDPREATGELFF. DNA for the CDR3: TGCGCCAGCAGCCAAGATCCCCGGGAGGCCACCGGGGAGCTGTTTTTT. This rearrangement joins TRBV4-3 to TRBJ2-2; 7 bases line up with TRBD2. V gave up 0 bases and J gave up 4 bases; unmatched junction bases: 5. The CDR3 extends over 16 amino acids. Germline V gene sequence: CDR1 LGHNA, CDR2 YSLEER.

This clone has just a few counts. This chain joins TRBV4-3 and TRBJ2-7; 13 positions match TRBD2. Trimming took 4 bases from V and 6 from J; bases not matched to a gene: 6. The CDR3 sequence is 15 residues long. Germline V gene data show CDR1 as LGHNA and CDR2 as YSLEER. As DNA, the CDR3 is TGCGCCAGCAGCCGGACTAGCGGGGGTTCTGGCGAGCAGTACTTC. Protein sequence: CASSRTSGGSGEQYF.

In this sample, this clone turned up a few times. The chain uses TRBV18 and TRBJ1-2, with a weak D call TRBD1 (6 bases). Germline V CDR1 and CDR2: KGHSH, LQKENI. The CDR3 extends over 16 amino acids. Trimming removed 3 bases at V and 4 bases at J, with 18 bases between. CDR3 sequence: CASSPTASQGIYGYTF. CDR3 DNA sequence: TGTGCCAGCTCACCTACGGCTTCACAGGGAATCTATGGCTACACCTTC. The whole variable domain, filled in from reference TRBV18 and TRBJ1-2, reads NAGVMQNPRHLVRRRGQEARLRCSPMKGHSHVYWYRQLPEEGLKFMVYLQKENIIDESGMPKERFSAEFPKEGPSILRIQQVVRGDSAAYFCASSPTASQGIYGYTFGSGTRLTVV.

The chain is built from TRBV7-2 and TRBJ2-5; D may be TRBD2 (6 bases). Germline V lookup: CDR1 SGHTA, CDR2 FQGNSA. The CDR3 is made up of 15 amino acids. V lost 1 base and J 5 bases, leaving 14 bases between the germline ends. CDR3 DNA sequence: TGTGCCAGCAGCTTAGGGCGGGGTAAGGGGGAGACCCAGTACTTC. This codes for CASSLGRGKGETQYF. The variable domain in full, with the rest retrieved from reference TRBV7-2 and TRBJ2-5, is GAGVSQSPSNKVTEKGKDVELRCDPISGHTALYWYRQSLGQGLEFLIYFQGNSAPDKSGLPSDRFSAERTGGSVSTLTIQRTQQEDSAVYLCASSLGRGKGETQYFGPGTRLLVL.

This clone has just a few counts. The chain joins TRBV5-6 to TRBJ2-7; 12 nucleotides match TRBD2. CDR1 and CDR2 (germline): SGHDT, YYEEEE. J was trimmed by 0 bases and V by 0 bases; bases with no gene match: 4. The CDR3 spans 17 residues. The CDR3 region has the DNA TGTGCCAGCAGCTTGGCCACTAGCGGGGGGCCCTCCTACGAGCAGTACTTC. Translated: CASSLATSGGPSYEQYF. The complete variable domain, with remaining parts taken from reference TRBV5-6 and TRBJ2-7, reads DAGVTQSPTHLIKTRGQQVTLRCSPKSGHDTVSWYQQALGQGPQFIFQYYEEEERQRGNFPDRFSGHQFPNYSSELNVNALLLGDSALYLCASSLATSGGPSYEQYFGPGTRLTVT.

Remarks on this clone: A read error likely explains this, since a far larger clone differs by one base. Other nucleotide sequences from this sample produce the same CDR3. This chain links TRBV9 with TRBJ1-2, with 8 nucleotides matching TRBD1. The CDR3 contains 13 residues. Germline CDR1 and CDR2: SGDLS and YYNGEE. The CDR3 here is CASSTRTGNFVFF. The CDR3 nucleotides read TGTGCCAGCAGCACCAGGACAGGGAATTTCGTATTTTTC.

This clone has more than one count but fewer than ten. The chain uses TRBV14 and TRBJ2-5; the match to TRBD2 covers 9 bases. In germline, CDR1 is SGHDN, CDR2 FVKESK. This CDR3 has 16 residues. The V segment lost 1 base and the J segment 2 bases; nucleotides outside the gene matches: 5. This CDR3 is CASSQGWGLAQETQYF. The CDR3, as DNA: TGTGCCAGCAGCCAAGGATGGGGACTAGCTCAAGAGACCCAGTACTTC.

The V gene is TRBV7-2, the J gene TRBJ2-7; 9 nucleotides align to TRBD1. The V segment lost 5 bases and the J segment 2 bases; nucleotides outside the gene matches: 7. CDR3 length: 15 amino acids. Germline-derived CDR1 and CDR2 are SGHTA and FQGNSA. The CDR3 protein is CASSELGQGPYEQYF. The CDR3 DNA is TGTGCCAGCAGCGAACTGGGACAGGGCCCCTACGAGCAGTACTTC.

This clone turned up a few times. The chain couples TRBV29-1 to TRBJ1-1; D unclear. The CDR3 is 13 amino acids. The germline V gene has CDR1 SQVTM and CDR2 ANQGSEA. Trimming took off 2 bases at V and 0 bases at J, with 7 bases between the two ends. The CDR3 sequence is CSVELGVNTEAFF. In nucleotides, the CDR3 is TGCAGCGTTGAATTAGGAGTGAACACTGAAGCTTTCTTT.

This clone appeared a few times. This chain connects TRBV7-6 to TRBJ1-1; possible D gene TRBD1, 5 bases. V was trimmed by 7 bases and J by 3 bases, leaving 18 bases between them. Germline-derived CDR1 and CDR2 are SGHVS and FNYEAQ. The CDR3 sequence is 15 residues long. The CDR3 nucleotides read TGTGCCAGCACCCTAGGGACTTCTGGGGACACTGAAGCTTTCTTT. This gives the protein CASTLGTSGDTEAFF.

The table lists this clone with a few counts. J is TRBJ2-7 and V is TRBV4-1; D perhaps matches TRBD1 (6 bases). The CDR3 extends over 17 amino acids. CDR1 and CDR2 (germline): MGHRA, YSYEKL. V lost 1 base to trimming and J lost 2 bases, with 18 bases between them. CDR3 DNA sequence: TGCGCCAGCAGCCAAGCCCTGAGGGACACTGTGCCCTACGAGCAGTACTTC. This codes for CASSQALRDTVPYEQYF.

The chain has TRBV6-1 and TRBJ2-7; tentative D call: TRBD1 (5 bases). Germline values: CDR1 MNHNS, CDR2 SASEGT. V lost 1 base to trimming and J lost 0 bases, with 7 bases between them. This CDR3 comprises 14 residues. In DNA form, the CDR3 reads TGTGCCAGCAGTGAAGGGGGCAGCTCCTACGAGCAGTACTTC. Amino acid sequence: CASSEGGSSYEQYF.

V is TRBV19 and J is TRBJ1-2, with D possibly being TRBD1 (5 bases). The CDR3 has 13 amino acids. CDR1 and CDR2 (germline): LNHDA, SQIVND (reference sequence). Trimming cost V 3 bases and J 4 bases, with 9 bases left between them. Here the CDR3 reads CASSIGGLYGYTF. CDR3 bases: TGTGCCAGTAGTATCGGGGGACTCTATGGCTACACCTTC.

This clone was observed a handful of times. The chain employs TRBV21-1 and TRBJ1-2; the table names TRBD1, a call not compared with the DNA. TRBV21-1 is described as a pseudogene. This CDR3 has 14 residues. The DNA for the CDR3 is TGTGCCAGCAGTCCAATCACAGGGGGCCATGGCTACACCTTC. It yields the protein CASSPITGGHGYTF.

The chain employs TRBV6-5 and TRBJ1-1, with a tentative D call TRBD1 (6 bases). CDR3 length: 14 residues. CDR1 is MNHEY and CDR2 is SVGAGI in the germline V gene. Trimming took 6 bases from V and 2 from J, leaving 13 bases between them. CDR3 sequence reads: CASSHAGANTEAFF. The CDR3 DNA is TGTGCCAGCAGCCACGCGGGGGCCAACACTGAAGCTTTCTTT.

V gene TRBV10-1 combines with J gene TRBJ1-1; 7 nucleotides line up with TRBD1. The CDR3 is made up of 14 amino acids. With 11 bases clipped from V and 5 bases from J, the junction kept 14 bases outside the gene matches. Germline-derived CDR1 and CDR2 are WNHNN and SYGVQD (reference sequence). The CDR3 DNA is TGCGCCCTAGGGGGCGGGGGGCCAAGAACTGAAGCTTTCTTT. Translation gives CALGGGGPRTEAFF.

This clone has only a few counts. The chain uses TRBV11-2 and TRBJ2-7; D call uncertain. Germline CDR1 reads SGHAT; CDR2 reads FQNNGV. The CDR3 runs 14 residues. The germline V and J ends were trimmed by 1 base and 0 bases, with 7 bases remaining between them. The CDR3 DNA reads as TGTGCCAGCAGCTTAGGTACTGGCTCCTACGAGCAGTACTTC. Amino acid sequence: CASSLGTGSYEQYF. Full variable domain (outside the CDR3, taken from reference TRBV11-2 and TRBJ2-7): EAGVAQSPRYKIIEKRQSVAFWCNPISGHATLYWYQQILGQGPKLLIQFQNNGVVDDSQLPKDRFSAERLKGVDSTLKIQPAKLEDSAVYLCASSLGTGSYEQYFGPGTRLTVT.

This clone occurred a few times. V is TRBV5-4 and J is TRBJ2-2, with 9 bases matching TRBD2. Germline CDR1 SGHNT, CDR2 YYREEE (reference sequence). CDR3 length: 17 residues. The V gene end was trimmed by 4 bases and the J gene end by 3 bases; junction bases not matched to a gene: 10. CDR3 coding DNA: TGTGCCAGCAGCAGTAAGGGCGGGGGGGGACACACCGGGGAGCTGTTTTTT. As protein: CASSSKGGGGHTGELFF.

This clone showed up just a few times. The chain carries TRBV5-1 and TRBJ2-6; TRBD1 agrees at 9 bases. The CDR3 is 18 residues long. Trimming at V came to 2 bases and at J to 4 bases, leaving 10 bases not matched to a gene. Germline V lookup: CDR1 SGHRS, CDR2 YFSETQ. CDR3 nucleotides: TGCGCCAGCAGCTTCGAACCGGGACAGGGCAACGGGGCCAACGTCCTGACTTTC. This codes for CASSFEPGQGNGANVLTF.

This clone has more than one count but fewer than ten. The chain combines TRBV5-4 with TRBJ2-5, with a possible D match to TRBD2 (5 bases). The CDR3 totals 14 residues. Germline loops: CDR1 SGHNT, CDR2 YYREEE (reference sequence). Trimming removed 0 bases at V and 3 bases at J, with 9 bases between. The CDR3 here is CASSLVAGKETQYF. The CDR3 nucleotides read TGTGCCAGCAGCTTGGTGGCGGGTAAAGAGACCCAGTACTTC.

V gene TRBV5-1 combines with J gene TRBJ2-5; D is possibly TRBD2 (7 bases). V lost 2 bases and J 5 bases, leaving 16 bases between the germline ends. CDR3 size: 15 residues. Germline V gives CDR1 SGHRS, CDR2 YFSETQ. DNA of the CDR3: TGCGCCAGCAGCTTCTATAGAGGGGGGGAGGAGACCCAGTACTTC. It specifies CASSFYRGGEETQYF. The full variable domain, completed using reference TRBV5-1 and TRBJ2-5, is KAGVTQTPRYLIKTRGQQVTLSCSPISGHRSVSWYQQTPGQGLQFLFEYFSETQRNKGNFPGRFSGRQFSNSRSEMNVSTLELGDSALYLCASSFYRGGEETQYFGPGTRLLVL.